These 26 T cell receptor beta chains were sequenced from one sample in a study of blood T cell repertoires in COVID-19. The protocol was immunoSEQ multiplex PCR, while the TCRdb copy is restricted to in-frame clones and leaves out a portion. This sample has 140,000 to 150,000 clones, with 85% found just once. The sample comprised PBMCs or T cells enriched from blood (not recorded which). Receptors were obtained from a woman between 40 and 55 years old who had recovered from COVID-19.

The rearrangement uses TRBV5-1 and TRBJ1-4; D perhaps matches TRBD1 (6 bases). This CDR3 region has 13 residues. Germline CDR1 SGHRS, CDR2 YFSETQ. V lost 8 bases, J lost 8 bases, and 16 bases lay in between. CDR3 in DNA: TGCGCCAGTAGGAGTACAGGGACCGAAAAACTGTTTTTT. Translation: CASRSTGTEKLFF.

The V gene is TRBV19, the J gene TRBJ1-1; the D is unclear. Per the germline V gene, CDR1 is LNHDA and CDR2 is SQIVND (reference sequence). The CDR3 length is 13 residues. V was shortened by 3 bases and J by 4 bases, with 9 bases between the two germline ends. The CDR3 sequence: CASSMVGSTEAFF. In DNA, the CDR3 is TGTGCCAGTAGTATGGTCGGGAGCACTGAAGCTTTCTTT.

This clone was counted only a few times. J is TRBJ1-4 and V is TRBV7-9; possibly TRBD1 for D (6 bases). Germline assignment: CDR1 SEHNR and CDR2 FQNEAQ (reference sequence). The CDR3 runs to 17 residues. The ends were cut back, 0 bases at V and 0 bases at J, with 11 bases in the middle. The CDR3 DNA follows: TGTGCCAGCAGCTTAGCGGGACACTCTACAACTAATGAAAAACTGTTTTTT. Residues: CASSLAGHSTTNEKLFF.

J is TRBJ2-5 and V is TRBV3-1 (or the pseudogene TRBV3-2), with D tentatively TRBD2 (5 bases). Trimming shortened V by 3 bases and J by 4 bases, and 21 bases separated the two germline ends. The CDR3 spans 17 residues. Germline V gives CDR1 LGHDT, CDR2 YNNKEL (reference sequence). The CDR3 coding sequence is TGTGCCAGCAGCCAGGACTCCGGGTCCCTGCATGGAGAGACCCAGTACTTC. Its translation: CASSQDSGSLHGETQYF.

J is TRBJ2-3 and V is TRBV7-9, with TRBD2 matching 15 bases. J gave up 2 bases and V 6 bases, and 9 bases lay outside the gene matches. The CDR3 runs 18 residues. Germline CDR1 SEHNR, CDR2 FQNEAQ (reference sequence). The CDR3, as DNA: TGTGCCAGCAGGGTAGGACTAGCGGGGGGGCCCAACACAGATACGCAGTATTTT. This codes for CASRVGLAGGPNTDTQYF. The whole variable domain, remainder taken from reference TRBV7-9 and TRBJ2-3, is DTGVSQNPRHKITKRGQNVTFRCDPISEHNRLYWYRQTLGQGPEFLTYFQNEAQLEKSRLLSDRFSAERPKGSFSTLEIQRTEQGDSAMYLCASRVGLAGGPNTDTQYFGPGTRLTVL.

The J gene is TRBJ2-5, the V gene TRBV11-1, with D possibly TRBD2 on 6 matching bases. The CDR3 length is 13 residues. V dropped 4 bases and J dropped 5 bases, with 11 bases sitting between them. Germline CDR1 and CDR2: SGHAT and FQDESV (reference sequence). The DNA of the CDR3 is TGTGCCAGCAGCTCCGGGAGCCGGGAGACCCAGTACTTC. This sequence encodes CASSSGSRETQYF.

The chain couples TRBV2 to TRBJ1-4; 9 nucleotides match TRBD1. After removal of 6 bases from V and 8 bases from J, the junction contained 10 bases not matched to a gene. The CDR3 has 15 amino acids. CDR1 SNHLY and CDR2 FYNNEI come from the germline V gene. This chain's CDR3 is CASRAWGQGGEKLFF. For the CDR3, the DNA is TGTGCCAGCAGGGCTTGGGGACAGGGCGGGGAAAAACTGTTTTTT.

The count of this clone is one. This chain joins TRBV18 and TRBJ1-4; no definite D call. V lost 3 bases and J lost 3, with 8 bases in between. CDR3 size: 14 residues. CDR1 is KGHSH and CDR2 is LQKENI in the germline V gene. CDR3 nucleotides: TGTGCCAGCTCACCCACACGGGCTAATGAAAAACTGTTTTTT. Encoded protein: CASSPTRANEKLFF.

The rearrangement links TRBV15 to TRBJ2-7; D is unresolved. Germline V gives CDR1 LNHNV, CDR2 YYDKDF (reference sequence). Trimming left V 4 bases short and J 3 bases short, with 4 bases between. The CDR3 sequence is 11 residues long. CDR3 in amino acids: CATSTHYEQYF. DNA of the CDR3: TGTGCCACCAGCACCCACTACGAGCAGTACTTC.

The chain uses TRBV5-1 and TRBJ1-2; D perhaps matches TRBD1 (5 bases). The CDR3 length is 14 residues. Trimming shortened V by 3 bases and J by 5 bases, and 14 bases separated the two germline ends. Germline-derived CDR1 and CDR2 are SGHRS and YFSETQ. The CDR3 DNA follows: TGCGCCAGCAGCTCCCAGGGTGCGAAATATGGCTACACCTTC. Its protein product is CASSSQGAKYGYTF.

The V and J genes are TRBV11-2 and TRBJ1-2; D remains ambiguous. The CDR3 extends over 12 amino acids. V lost 0 bases to trimming and J lost 10 bases, with 9 bases between them. Looked up from germline, CDR1 is SGHAT and CDR2 is FQNNGV. CDR3 in DNA: TGTGCCAGCAGCTTAGATCAGGTGTACTACACCTTC. Amino acid sequence: CASSLDQVYYTF.

The chain links TRBV5-6 to TRBJ1-1, with 8 positions matching TRBD1. The CDR3 totals 13 residues. Germline-derived CDR1 and CDR2 are SGHDT and YYEEEE. Trimming removed 0 bases from V and 11 bases from J; junction bases left unmatched: 6. CDR3 residues: CASSLGGDRRAFF. The CDR3 bases are TGTGCCAGCAGCTTGGGTGGGGACAGGAGGGCTTTCTTT. The entire variable domain, with the rest obtained from reference TRBV5-6 and TRBJ1-1, is as follows: DAGVTQSPTHLIKTRGQQVTLRCSPKSGHDTVSWYQQALGQGPQFIFQYYEEEERQRGNFPDRFSGHQFPNYSSELNVNALLLGDSALYLCASSLGGDRRAFFGQGTRLTVV.

This rearrangement joins TRBV6-5 to TRBJ2-5; D uncertain. CDR1 is MNHEY and CDR2 is SVGAGI in the germline V gene. CDR3 length: 15 amino acids. V lost 0 bases and J 1 base, leaving 9 bases between the germline ends. The CDR3: CASSYSNSIQETQYF. Here the CDR3 DNA reads TGTGCCAGCAGTTACTCTAACAGTATCCAAGAGACCCAGTACTTC.

This rearrangement joins TRBV2 to TRBJ2-7, with D possibly matching TRBD1 (5 bases). The CDR3 is 11 residues long. V was pared by 5 bases and J by 5 bases, with 7 bases between. Germline CDR1 and CDR2: SNHLY and FYNNEI. CDR3 protein: CASSLRDEQYF. The CDR3 nucleotides are TGTGCCAGCAGTCTCAGGGACGAGCAGTACTTC.

J is TRBJ1-5 and V is TRBV21-1; TRBD1 was called by the table and not checked on the DNA. TRBV21-1 is termed a pseudogene. This CDR3 has 20 amino acids. CDR3 nucleotide sequence: TGTGCCAGCAGCAAAGCACCACAGGGGACCAGATTACTTAGCAATCAGCCCCAGCATTTT. Protein sequence: CASSKAPQGTRLLSNQPQHF.

The chain uses TRBV7-2 and TRBJ1-5; no definite D call. Per the germline V gene, CDR1 is SGHTA and CDR2 is FQGNSA. The CDR3 covers 14 residues. With 2 bases removed from V and 4 bases from J, the gap between germline ends came to 9 bases. The DNA of the CDR3 is TGTGCCAGCAGCTTATTCCCTGCGAATCAGCCCCAGCATTTT. The encoded protein is CASSLFPANQPQHF.

The chain links TRBV5-1 to TRBJ2-1; TRBD2 aligns across 13 bases. Looked up from germline, CDR1 is SGHRS and CDR2 is YFSETQ. V shed 4 bases, J shed 6 bases, and the junction held 10 bases outside the gene matches. CDR3 length: 17 amino acids. Here the CDR3 reads CASSPGWGLAGSNEQFF. The CDR3 DNA is TGCGCCAGCAGCCCCGGATGGGGACTAGCGGGAAGCAATGAGCAGTTCTTC.

This rearrangement joins TRBV2 to TRBJ1-5; 7 bases map to TRBD1. This CDR3 region has 16 residues. Germline V CDR1 and CDR2: SNHLY, FYNNEI. The V segment lost 5 bases and the J segment 0 bases; nucleotides outside the gene matches: 7. CDR3 in DNA: TGTGCCAGCAGTCCGGGACAGACTTATAGCAATCAGCCCCAGCATTTT. Translated: CASSPGQTYSNQPQHF.

The J gene is TRBJ2-2, the V gene TRBV18; D possibly corresponds to TRBD2 (5 bases). The V end was cut by 3 bases, the J end by 5 bases, with 7 bases between. In germline, CDR1 is KGHSH, CDR2 LQKENI. The CDR3 contains 13 residues. In nucleotides, the CDR3 is TGTGCCAGCTCACCTCAGCGGACCGGGGAGCTGTTTTTT. Translating it yields CASSPQRTGELFF.

The CDR3: CASSLDQGYNEQFF. CDR3 bases: TGTGCCAGCAGCTTGGATCAGGGGTACAATGAGCAGTTCTTC. The chain is built from TRBV5-5 and TRBJ2-1; D might be TRBD1 (6 bases). Germline values: CDR1 SGHKS, CDR2 YYEKEE (reference sequence). Trimming took 0 bases from V and 4 from J, leaving 8 bases between them. This CDR3 comprises 14 residues.

The chain links TRBV6-5 to TRBJ1-6; D unresolved. Trimming removed 8 bases from V and 9 bases from J, with 14 bases in between. The germline V gene has CDR1 MNHEY and CDR2 SVGAGI. CDR3 size: 13 residues. The DNA of the CDR3 is TGTGCCAGCCAGAGGGAGGGTGGTTCACCCCTCCACTTT. Translating it yields CASQREGGSPLHF.

This chain joins TRBV5-8 and TRBJ1-6, with D possibly being TRBD1 (5 bases). This CDR3 has 15 amino acids. Trimming took 2 bases from V and 4 from J, leaving 10 bases between them. Germline lookup yields CDR1 SGHTS and CDR2 YDEGEE. For the CDR3, the DNA is TGTGCCAGCAGCTTTATGACAGAGTATAATTCACCCCTCCACTTT. This sequence encodes CASSFMTEYNSPLHF.

This clone was observed a single time. The chain couples TRBV5-1 to TRBJ1-2, with a weak D call TRBD1 (6 bases). The CDR3 has 14 residues. Trimming cost V 3 bases and J 6 bases, with 15 bases left between them. CDR1 SGHRS and CDR2 YFSETQ come from the germline V gene. The CDR3 protein is CASSWTGPGDGYTF. In DNA, the CDR3 is TGCGCCAGCAGCTGGACCGGGCCAGGGGATGGCTACACCTTC.

This clone appeared a few times. The V and J genes are TRBV27 and TRBJ1-3; D is unclear. In germline, CDR1 is MNHEY, CDR2 SMNVEV (reference sequence). The CDR3 length is 14 residues. V shed 3 bases and J shed 3 bases, with 9 bases lying between them. CDR3 in DNA: TGTGCCAGCAGTTTGCGCCGGGTTGGAAACACCATATATTTT. Translating gives CASSLRRVGNTIYF.

V is TRBV11-2 and J is TRBJ2-6; tentatively, D is TRBD1 (5 bases). The CDR3 runs 15 residues. V gave up 4 bases and J gave up 2 bases, with 9 bases separating them. From germline, CDR1 is SGHAT and CDR2 FQNNGV. The CDR3 spells CASSSQGTGANVLTF. For the CDR3, the DNA is TGTGCCAGCAGCTCTCAGGGAACTGGGGCCAACGTCCTGACTTTC.

V and J are TRBV19 and TRBJ1-1; 8 positions match TRBD1. CDR3 length: 16 amino acids. The V gene end was trimmed by 3 bases and the J gene end by 1 base; junction bases not matched to a gene: 7. Per germline, CDR1 LNHDA and CDR2 SQIVND (reference sequence). In nucleotides, the CDR3 is TGTGCCAGTAGTATTCAGGGGGCGACTCCGAACACTGAAGCTTTCTTT. Encoded protein: CASSIQGATPNTEAFF.